This TCR beta chain was sequenced in a study of control samples from healthy donors and cancer patients. The V gene end was trimmed by 2 bases and the J gene end by 2 bases; junction bases not matched to a gene: 5. Germline lookup yields CDR1 SGHNT and CDR2 YYREEE (reference sequence). The CDR3 loop spans 15 amino acids. The method was immunoSEQ multiplex PCR; TCRdb's version includes in-frame clones alone and lacks a portion of them. The sample shows 150,000 to 200,000 clones, 90% to 95% of them seen only once. Sequenced: blood. The chain uses TRBV5-4 and TRBJ1-1; 8 bases are shared with TRBD1. This receptor was taken from a woman in her twenties or thirties in good health. The CDR3 DNA is TGTGCCAGCAGCTTTTGGACAGGGCTTAACACTGAAGCTTTCTTT. Its protein product is CASSFWTGLNTEAFF.